Described below is a single T cell receptor (beta chain) sequence and its context. Antigen unknown. Positive CCR7 selection of CD45RO-negative cells yielded the naive CD8 cells, and terminally differentiated effector memory CD45RA+ cells were excluded. Every donor, a Caucasian adult, lived in Nashville, Tennessee. The method was immunoSEQ multiplex PCR; TCRdb's version includes in-frame clones alone and lacks a portion of them. The sample lists more than 600,000 clones, 90% to 95% occurring once. Germline lookup yields CDR1 SGHKS and CDR2 YYEKEE (reference sequence). V was trimmed by 6 bases and J by 2 bases, leaving 15 bases between them. The CDR3 spans 14 residues. This sample is drawn from a study of shared clonotypes between healthy human individuals. Findings of the study overall: The low donor count limited represented genetic and exposure-history diversity. Naive subsets tended to show greater estimated richness than memory subsets.

The sequence was collected from a man aged 25 to 45 in good health. The V and J genes are TRBV5-5 and TRBJ2-7; D unresolved. The sample consisted of naive CD8+ T cells sorted from blood. Here the CDR3 reads CASIPVWGPYEQYF. In nucleotides, the CDR3 is TGTGCCAGCATCCCCGTTTGGGGTCCCTACGAGCAGTACTTC.